These 20 T cell receptor beta chains came from one sample sequenced in a study of TET2 disruption in CD19-targeted CAR T cells. No antigen has been assigned to these receptors. The sample's treatment: autologous CTL019 cells: CD19 CAR with 4-1BB and CD3 zeta domains. Libraries were prepared by immunoSEQ multiplex PCR; TCRdb keeps only in-frame clonotypes and omits some of them. This table lists about 2,000 clones. The input for sequencing was CD8+ T cells sorted from cultured blood T cells, taken for CD19 CAR T cell therapy. These receptors all stem from a man aged 65-85 years with chronic lymphocytic leukemia.

This clone is medium-sized by frequency. The read halts 3 residues ahead of the CDR3 end, with the missing end drawn from the germline J gene. This rearrangement joins TRBV7-9 to TRBJ2-5; TRBD1 matches at 11 bases. From germline, CDR1 is SEHNR and CDR2 FQNEAQ (reference sequence). The CDR3 runs to 14 residues. J lost 3 bases, V lost 5 bases, and 2 bases had no gene match. CDR3 bases read: TGTGCCAGCAGCAAGGGACAGGGGGAAGAGACC. This gives the protein CASSKGQGEET. The full CDR3 protein reads CASSKGQGEETQYF. Complete variable domain (other parts from reference TRBV7-9 and TRBJ2-5): DTGVSQNPRHKITKRGQNVTFRCDPISEHNRLYWYRQTLGQGPEFLTYFQNEAQLEKSRLLSDRFSAERPKGSFSTLEIQRTEQGDSAMYLCASSKGQGEETQYFGPGTRLLVL.

A remark on this clone: The read ends 3 residues early relative to the CDR3; the germline J gene fills the gap. The chain recombines TRBV12-3 or TRBV12-4 with TRBJ1-1, with TRBD1 as a possible D gene (6 bases). Trimming removed 3 bases at V and 0 bases at J, with 11 bases between. The CDR3 runs 15 residues. The sequenced CDR3 bases are TGTGCCAGCAGTTTCTCCACAGGGATGAACACTGAA. Encoded protein: CASSFSTGMNTE. In full, the CDR3 reads CASSFSTGMNTEAFF.

To note about this clone: The read halts 3 residues ahead of the CDR3 end, with the missing end drawn from the germline J gene. The chain recombines TRBV12-3 or TRBV12-4 with TRBJ2-7; 10 bases agree with TRBD1. Trimming cost V 3 bases and J 2 bases; bases outside gene matches: 1. The length of the CDR3 is 14 residues. The CDR3 is CASSFGTGAYEQYF. CDR3 DNA, as far as it was read: TGTGCCAGCAGTTTTGGGACAGGGGCCTACGAG.

Comment on this clone: Sequencing ends 3 residues short of the CDR3 end; the germline J gene provides the rest. The chain uses TRBV27 and TRBJ2-1, with D unclear. The CDR3 contains 14 residues. V lost 3 bases, J lost 5 bases, and 11 bases lay in between. From germline, CDR1 is MNHEY and CDR2 SMNVEV (reference sequence). Incomplete CDR3 DNA: TGTGCCAGCAGTTTCTACGGTTTCGACAATGAG. Residues: CASSFYGFDNE. The whole CDR3 protein is CASSFYGFDNEQFF.

Comments on this clone: The read terminates 3 residues before the CDR3 end, so the remaining end is supplied by the germline J gene. V usage is TRBV27 and J usage is TRBJ1-2; tentative D call: TRBD1 (5 bases). Looked up from germline, CDR1 is MNHEY and CDR2 is SMNVEV (reference sequence). CDR3 length equals 13 residues. V lost 5 bases, J lost 4 bases, and 11 bases lay in between. CDR3 amino acids: CASSKGAIYGYTF. The sequenced part of the CDR3 DNA is TGTGCCAGCAGTAAAGGGGCTATCTATGGC.

Note on this clone: The CDR3 end lies 3 residues beyond the end of the read and is filled in from the germline J gene. The rearrangement links TRBV27 to TRBJ2-3; 14 bases agree with TRBD2. Unmatched junction bases numbered 10, after V lost 3 bases and J lost 2 bases. CDR3 length: 19 amino acids. Germline CDR1 is MNHEY and CDR2 is SMNVEV (reference sequence). The CDR3 is CASSFGTSGGPPSTDTQYF. The sequenced part of the CDR3 DNA is TGTGCCAGCAGTTTCGGGACTAGCGGGGGCCCGCCCTCCACAGATACG.

Considering frequency, this clone is medium-sized. The CDR3 is cut off 3 residues early in the read; its end comes from the germline J gene. The chain recombines TRBV9 with TRBJ2-3; no firm D call. This CDR3 region has 16 residues. Trimming removed 0 bases at V and 0 bases at J, with 11 bases between. Germline V gives CDR1 SGDLS, CDR2 YYNGEE. The covered CDR3 bases are TGTGCCAGCAGCGTAGTTCCAGGTTCTAGCACAGATACG. Its translation: CASSVVPGSSTDT. The complete CDR3 protein is CASSVVPGSSTDTQYF. The complete variable domain, with remaining parts taken from reference TRBV9 and TRBJ2-3, reads DSGVTQTPKHLITATGQRVTLRCSPRSGDLSVYWYQQSLDQGLQFLIQYYNGEERAKGNILERFSAQQFPDLHSELNLSSLELGDSALYFCASSVVPGSSTDTQYFGPGTRLTVL.

Comments on this clone: The read is 3 residues too short to cover the CDR3 end, so that end is filled in from the germline J gene. The chain combines TRBV12-3 or TRBV12-4 with TRBJ2-7; 8 bases line up with TRBD2. The CDR3 runs 16 residues. V shed 5 bases and J 0 bases; nucleotides not matched to a gene: 9. The CDR3 protein is CASSLRPGLDSYEQYF. CDR3 DNA, as far as it was read: TGTGCCAGCAGTCTACGACCGGGACTAGACTCCTACGAG.

This clone is large by frequency. The CDR3 is cut off 3 residues early in the read; its end comes from the germline J gene. The chain uses TRBV6-4 and TRBJ2-6, with a possible D match to TRBD1 (6 bases). The ends were cut back, 10 bases at V and 2 bases at J, with 27 bases in the middle. This CDR3 comprises 19 residues. Germline V gene lookup returns CDR1 MRHNA and CDR2 SNTAGT. The chain's CDR3 is CATSDPGAASVAGANVLTF. Incomplete CDR3 DNA: TGTGCCACAAGTGACCCAGGGGCGGCCTCGGTGGCTGGGGCCAACGTC.

According to its frequency, this clone is large. The CDR3 extends 3 residues past the end of the read, so its final part is completed from the germline J gene. This chain connects TRBV29-1 to TRBJ2-5; D possibly corresponds to TRBD2 (6 bases). This CDR3 has 11 amino acids. Between the trimmed V and J ends, which lost 6 bases and 5 bases, there was a span of 10 bases. Germline assignment: CDR1 SQVTM and CDR2 ANQGSEA. CDR3 protein: CSVQEGETQYF. The sequenced part of the CDR3 DNA is TGCAGCGTCCAGGAGGGGGAGACC.

This clone is medium-sized (0.01 to 0.1%) by frequency. CDR3 bases read: TGTGCCAGCAGCCCTAGACAGGGGAGAGATACG. This encodes CASSPRQGRDT. The entire CDR3 protein reads CASSPRQGRDTQYF. The chain recombines TRBV7-3 with TRBJ2-3; TRBD1 agrees at 8 bases. The read ends 3 residues shy of where the CDR3 ends; the end is completed using the germline J gene. CDR1 is SGHTA, CDR2 FQGTGA, per germline. The CDR3 extends over 14 amino acids. J was trimmed by 5 bases and V by 5 bases; bases with no gene match: 6. Supplemented by reference TRBV7-3 and TRBJ2-3, the full variable domain reads GAGVSQTPSNKVTEKGKYVELRCDPISGHTALYWYRQSLGQGPEFLIYFQGTGAADDSGLPNDRFFAVRPEGSVSTLKIQRTERGDSAVYLCASSPRQGRDTQYFGPGTRLTVL.

About this clone itself: The CDR3 end falls 3 residues outside the read, so it is completed with the germline J gene. V and J are TRBV5-1 and TRBJ1-2; tentatively, D is TRBD1 (5 bases). The CDR3 sequence is 15 residues long. Germline V gene sequence: CDR1 SGHRS, CDR2 YFSETQ. The chain's CDR3 is CASSLLAGGFNDYTF. CDR3 DNA (partial): TGCGCCAGCAGCTTACTAGCGGGGGGTTTCAATGAC.

About this clone: The read ends 3 residues shy of where the CDR3 ends; the end is completed using the germline J gene. The chain uses TRBV3-1 (or the pseudogene TRBV3-2) and TRBJ2-7, with 8 bases aligning to TRBD1. Per germline, CDR1 LGHDT and CDR2 YNNKEL (reference sequence). The length of the CDR3 is 15 residues. The V and J ends lost 0 bases and 4 bases, in that order; junction bases with no gene match: 5. Incomplete CDR3 DNA: TGTGCCAGCAGCCAAGATTGGCAGGGGGCATACGAG. It encodes CASSQDWQGAYE. The full CDR3 sequence reads CASSQDWQGAYEQYF.

By frequency, this clone is medium-sized. The CDR3 extends 3 residues past the end of the read, so its final part is completed from the germline J gene. The chain recombines TRBV19 with TRBJ2-5; 10 nucleotides align to TRBD2. CDR3 length: 17 amino acids. With 7 bases clipped from V and 0 bases from J, the junction kept 11 bases outside the gene matches. CDR1 is LNHDA and CDR2 is SQIVND in the germline V gene (reference sequence). This CDR3 is CASTPSSGGLYQETQYF. The CDR3 bases that were read are TGTGCCAGTACTCCATCTAGCGGGGGCCTGTACCAAGAGACC.

In regard to this clone: Mismatch with germline at one junction end may stem from a read error. The CDR3 end lies 3 residues beyond the end of the read and is filled in from the germline J gene. The chain carries TRBV29-1 and TRBJ1-2, with D uncertain. Germline V gene lookup returns CDR1 SQVTM and CDR2 ANQGSEA. The length of the CDR3 is 12 residues. The covered CDR3 bases are TGCAGCGTTGAAGAGTTGGGCTATAGC. Translating gives CSVEELGYS. The full-length CDR3 reads as CSVEELGYSYTF.

In regard to this clone: The observed sequence ends 3 residues before the CDR3 terminus, with the missing tail filled in from the germline J gene. This sequence joins TRBV18 and TRBJ1-2; 8 nucleotides agree with TRBD1. The V gene end was trimmed by 2 bases and the J gene end by 7 bases; junction bases not matched to a gene: 9. This CDR3 comprises 15 residues. CDR1 and CDR2 from the germline V gene are KGHSH and LQKENI. The part of the CDR3 DNA that was read is TGTGCCAGCTCACCAGGCGGGGGCCAGGGGGCTGGC. Protein sequence: CASSPGGGQGAG. The complete CDR3 protein is CASSPGGGQGAGYTF. The variable domain in full, completed from reference TRBV18 and TRBJ1-2, reads NAGVMQNPRHLVRRRGQEARLRCSPMKGHSHVYWYRQLPEEGLKFMVYLQKENIIDESGMPKERFSAEFPKEGPSILRIQQVVRGDSAAYFCASSPGGGQGAGYTFGSGTRLTVV.

Its frequency marks this clone as medium-sized. The DNA ends 3 residues before the CDR3 does, and the rest of the CDR3 is filled in from the germline J gene. This rearrangement joins TRBV19 to TRBJ2-5; the D gene is possibly TRBD2 (5 bases). Between the trimmed V and J ends, which lost 3 bases and 5 bases, there was a span of 13 bases. This CDR3 comprises 14 residues. Germline assignment: CDR1 LNHDA and CDR2 SQIVND (reference sequence). CDR3 in amino acids: CASSMVGRGETQYF. The sequenced CDR3 bases are TGTGCCAGTAGTATGGTGGGCCGCGGGGAGACC.

On this clone: The read comes to an end 3 residues before the CDR3 does, leaving the germline J gene to fill in the end. V and J are TRBV5-6 and TRBJ1-1; D remains ambiguous. This CDR3 is 12 amino acids long. Germline CDR1 SGHDT, CDR2 YYEEEE. This CDR3 is CASSLGTFEAFF. The DNA read from the CDR3 is TGTGCCAGCAGCTTGGGAACATTCGAA.

In terms of frequency, this clone is medium-sized. The CDR3 extends 3 residues past the end of the read, so its final part is completed from the germline J gene. V gene TRBV20-1 combines with J gene TRBJ2-1; TRBD2 aligns across 8 bases. This CDR3 contains 15 residues. Per the germline V gene, CDR1 is DFQATT and CDR2 is SNEGSKA (reference sequence). Unmatched junction bases numbered 6, after V lost 1 base and J lost 4 bases. The CDR3 region is CSARGIAGKYNEQFF. The CDR3 DNA, read in part, is TGCAGTGCTAGAGGTATAGCGGGGAAATACAATGAG.

In the case of this clone: The read ends 3 residues shy of where the CDR3 ends; the end is completed using the germline J gene. The genes are TRBV9 and TRBJ2-7; no clear D gene. Per germline, CDR1 SGDLS and CDR2 YYNGEE. This CDR3 region has 12 residues. V was cut by 3 bases and J by 3 bases, with 7 bases left in between. CDR3 amino acids: CASSAYGYEQYF. The part of the CDR3 DNA that was read is TGTGCCAGCAGCGCATACGGCTACGAG.